The 6 T cell receptor beta chains below all came from one sample that was sequenced in a study of regulatory T cells in long-lasting Graves disease. Arm-PCR of CDR3 regions and iRepertoire HTBI primers were used to build TCR beta libraries. From the multiplex PCR reads, TCRdb called clonotypes with MiXCR, one entry per CDR3 protein. This table has around 460,000 distinct CDR3 sequences, about 20% appearing once. The sample's time point: persistent/refractory GD, antithyroid drugs over 5 years with positive TRAb. From PBMCs, RNA was extracted and then used to make the TCR library. This specimen was peripheral blood mononuclear cells (PBMCs), taken when the disease was refractory, from a patient treated with antithyroid drugs. The receptors come from a female donor with Graves disease.

The CDR3 loop reads CATARQETQYF. Written as DNA, the CDR3 is TGTGCCACCGCCAGGCAAGAGACCCAGTACTTC. This rearrangement joins TRBV2 to TRBJ2-5; D is undetermined. The V gene's germline CDR1 is SNHLY and CDR2 FYNNEI. CDR3 length equals 11 residues. V gave up 10 bases and J gave up 2 bases, with 8 bases separating them.

This clonotype was observed a handful of times. The CDR3 reads CASSFLGSTDTQYF. The CDR3 DNA follows: TGTGCCAGCAGTTTTCTCGGGAGCACAGATACGCAGTATTTT. The genes are TRBV28 and TRBJ2-3; D call uncertain. The V and J ends lost 3 bases and 0 bases respectively, with 7 bases between them. CDR1 and CDR2 from the germline V gene are MDHEN and SYDVKM. This CDR3 is built from 14 residues.

The V and J genes are TRBV20-1 and TRBJ2-1; perhaps D is TRBD1 or TRBD2 (5 bases each). The CDR3 is 14 amino acids. Germline assignment: CDR1 DFQATT and CDR2 SNEGSKA (reference sequence). V was pared by 5 bases and J by 8 bases, with 19 bases between. CDR3 nucleotides: TGCAGTGCTCAGGACCGCCGGGGCTCGGATGAGCAGTTCTTC. Translation: CSAQDRRGSDEQFF.

This clonotype was detected a few times. The V call is TRBV3-1, the J call TRBJ2-2; unclear D gene. The V gene lost 4 bases and the J gene lost 5 bases, with 11 bases spanning the gap. Germline values: CDR1 LGHDT, CDR2 YNNKEL (reference sequence). The CDR3 is made up of 14 amino acids. In DNA, the CDR3 is TGTGCCAGCAGCCGTAATCGGTGGACCGGGGAGCTGTTTTTT. It specifies CASSRNRWTGELFF. The full variable domain, rest sourced from reference TRBV3-1 and TRBJ2-2, is DTAVSQTPKYLVTQMGNDKSIKCEQNLGHDTMYWYKQDSKKFLKIMFSYNNKELIINETVPNRFSPKSPDKAHLNLHINSLELGDSAVYFCASSRNRWTGELFFGEGSRLTVL.

The CDR3 sequence: CASSTRLAGYYEQYF. CDR3 coding DNA: TGCGCCAGCAGCACCCGACTAGCGGGTTACTACGAGCAGTACTTC. The chain has TRBV5-1 and TRBJ2-7, with 10 bases fitting TRBD2. Unmatched junction bases numbered 7, after V lost 4 bases and J lost 3 bases. The CDR3 spans 15 residues. Germline CDR1 reads SGHRS; CDR2 reads YFSETQ.

V and J are TRBV29-1 and TRBJ1-5; D is possibly TRBD1 (5 bases). Germline V CDR1 and CDR2: SQVTM, ANQGSEA. With 0 bases removed from V and 9 bases from J, the gap between germline ends came to 15 bases. The CDR3 totals 14 residues. The CDR3 DNA reads TGCAGCGTTGAAGAATCGGTCCCCGGGGGGCCCCAGCATTTT. As protein: CSVEESVPGGPQHF. Full variable domain (missing parts from reference TRBV29-1 and TRBJ1-5): SAVISQKPSRDICQRGTSLTIQCQVDSQVTMMFWYRQQPGQSLTLIATANQGSEATYESGFVIDKFPISRPNLTFSTLTVSNMSPEDSSIYLCSVEESVPGGPQHFGDGTRLSIL.